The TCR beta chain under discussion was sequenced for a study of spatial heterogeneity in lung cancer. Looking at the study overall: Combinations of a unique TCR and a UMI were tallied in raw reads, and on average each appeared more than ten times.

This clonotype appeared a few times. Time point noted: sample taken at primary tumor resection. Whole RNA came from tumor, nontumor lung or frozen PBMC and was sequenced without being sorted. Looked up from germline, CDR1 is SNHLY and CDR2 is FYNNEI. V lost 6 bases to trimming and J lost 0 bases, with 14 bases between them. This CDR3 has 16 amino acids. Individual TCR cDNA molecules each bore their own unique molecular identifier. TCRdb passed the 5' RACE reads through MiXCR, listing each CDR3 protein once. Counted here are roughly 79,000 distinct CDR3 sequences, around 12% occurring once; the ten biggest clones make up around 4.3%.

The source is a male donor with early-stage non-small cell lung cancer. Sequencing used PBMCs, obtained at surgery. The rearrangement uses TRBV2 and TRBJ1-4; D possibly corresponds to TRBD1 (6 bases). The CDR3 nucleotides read TGTGCCAGCAGCTTTCTACAGGGTGCAACTAATGAAAAACTGTTTTTT. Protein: CASSFLQGATNEKLFF.